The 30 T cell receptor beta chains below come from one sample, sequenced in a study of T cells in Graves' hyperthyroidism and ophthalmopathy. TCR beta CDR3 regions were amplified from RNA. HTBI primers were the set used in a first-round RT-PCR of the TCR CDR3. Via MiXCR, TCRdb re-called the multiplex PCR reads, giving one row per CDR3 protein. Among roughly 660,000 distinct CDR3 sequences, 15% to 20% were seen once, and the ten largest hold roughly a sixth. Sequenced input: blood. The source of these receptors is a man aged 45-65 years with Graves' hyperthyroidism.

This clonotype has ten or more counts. The CDR3 region is CASSLLGLAGGSTDTQYF. The DNA for the CDR3 is TGTGCCAGCAGTTTACTTGGACTAGCGGGAGGTTCCACAGATACGCAGTATTTT. The chain links TRBV27 to TRBJ2-3, with TRBD2 identical over 14 bases. The V segment lost 2 bases and the J segment 2 bases; nucleotides outside the gene matches: 6. The CDR3 consists of 18 residues. Germline values: CDR1 MNHEY, CDR2 SMNVEV (reference sequence).

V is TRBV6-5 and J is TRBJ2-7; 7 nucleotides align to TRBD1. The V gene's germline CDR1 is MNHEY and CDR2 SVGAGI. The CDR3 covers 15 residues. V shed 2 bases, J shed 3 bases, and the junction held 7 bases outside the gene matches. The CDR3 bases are TGTGCCAGCAGTTACACCGGGACAGAAATCTACGAGCAGTACTTC. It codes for CASSYTGTEIYEQYF.

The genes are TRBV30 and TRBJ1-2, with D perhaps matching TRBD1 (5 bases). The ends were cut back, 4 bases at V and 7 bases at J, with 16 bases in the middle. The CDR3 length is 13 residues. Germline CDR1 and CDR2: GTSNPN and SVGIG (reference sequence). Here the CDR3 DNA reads TGTGCCTGGAAACCCAGGGTGTTGGGTGGCTACACCTTC. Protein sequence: CAWKPRVLGGYTF.

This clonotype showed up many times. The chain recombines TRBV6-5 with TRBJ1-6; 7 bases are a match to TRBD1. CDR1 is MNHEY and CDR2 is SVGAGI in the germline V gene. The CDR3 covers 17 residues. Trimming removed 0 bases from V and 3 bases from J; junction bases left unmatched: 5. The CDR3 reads CASSYSMQGVYNSPLHF. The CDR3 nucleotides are TGTGCCAGCAGTTACTCGATGCAGGGGGTCTATAATTCACCCCTCCACTTT.

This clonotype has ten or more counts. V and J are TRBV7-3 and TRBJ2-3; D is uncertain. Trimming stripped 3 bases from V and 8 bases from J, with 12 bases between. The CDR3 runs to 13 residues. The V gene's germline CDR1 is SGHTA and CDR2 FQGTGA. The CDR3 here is CASSLGPVRTQYF. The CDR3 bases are TGTGCCAGCAGCTTGGGCCCTGTCCGTACGCAGTATTTT.

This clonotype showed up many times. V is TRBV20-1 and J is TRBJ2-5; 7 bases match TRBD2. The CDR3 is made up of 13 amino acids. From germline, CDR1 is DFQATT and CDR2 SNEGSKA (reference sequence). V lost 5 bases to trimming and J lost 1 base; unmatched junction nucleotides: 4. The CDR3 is CSAVLAGQETQYF. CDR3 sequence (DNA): TGCAGTGCTGTTTTAGCGGGCCAAGAGACCCAGTACTTC.

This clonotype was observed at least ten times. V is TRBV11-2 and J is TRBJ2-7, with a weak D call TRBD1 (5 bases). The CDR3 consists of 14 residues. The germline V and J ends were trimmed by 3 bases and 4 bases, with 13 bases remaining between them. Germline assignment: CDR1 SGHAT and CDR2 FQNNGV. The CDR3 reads CASSFGTGWYEQYF. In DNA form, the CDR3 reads TGTGCCAGCAGCTTTGGAACAGGATGGTACGAGCAGTACTTC.

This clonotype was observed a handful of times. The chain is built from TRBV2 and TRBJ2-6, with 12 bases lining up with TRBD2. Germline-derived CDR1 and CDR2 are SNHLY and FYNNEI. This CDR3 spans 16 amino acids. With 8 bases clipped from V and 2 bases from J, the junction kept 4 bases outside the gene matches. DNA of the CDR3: TGTGCCAGCGTCCGACTAGCGGGAGCTGGGGCCAACGTCCTGACTTTC. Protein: CASVRLAGAGANVLTF.

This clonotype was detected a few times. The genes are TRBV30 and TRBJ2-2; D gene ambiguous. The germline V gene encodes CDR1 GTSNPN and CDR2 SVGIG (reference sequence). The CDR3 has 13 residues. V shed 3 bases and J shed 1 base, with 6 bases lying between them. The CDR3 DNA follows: TGTGCCTGGAGAAGGGAGAACACCGGGGAGCTGTTTTTT. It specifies CAWRRENTGELFF.

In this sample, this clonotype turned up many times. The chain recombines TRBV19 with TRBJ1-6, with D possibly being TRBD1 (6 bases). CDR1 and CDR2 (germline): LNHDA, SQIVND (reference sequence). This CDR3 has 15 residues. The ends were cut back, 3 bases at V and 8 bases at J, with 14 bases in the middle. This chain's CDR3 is CASSIQGTGYSPLHF. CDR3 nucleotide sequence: TGTGCCAGTAGTATCCAGGGGACGGGTTATTCACCCCTCCACTTT.

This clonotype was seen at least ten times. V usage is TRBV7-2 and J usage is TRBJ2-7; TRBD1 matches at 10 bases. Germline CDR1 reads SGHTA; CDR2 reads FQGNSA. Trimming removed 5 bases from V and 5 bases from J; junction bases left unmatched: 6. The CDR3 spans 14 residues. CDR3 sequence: CASSPRQGAHEQYF. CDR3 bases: TGTGCCAGCAGCCCCCGACAGGGGGCCCACGAGCAGTACTTC.

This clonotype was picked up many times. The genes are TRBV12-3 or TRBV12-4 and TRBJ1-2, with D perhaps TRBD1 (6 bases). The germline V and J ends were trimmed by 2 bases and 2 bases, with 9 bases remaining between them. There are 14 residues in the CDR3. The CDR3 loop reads CASSLSRGNYGYTF. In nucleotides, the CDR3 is TGTGCCAGCAGTTTATCCAGGGGCAACTATGGCTACACCTTC.

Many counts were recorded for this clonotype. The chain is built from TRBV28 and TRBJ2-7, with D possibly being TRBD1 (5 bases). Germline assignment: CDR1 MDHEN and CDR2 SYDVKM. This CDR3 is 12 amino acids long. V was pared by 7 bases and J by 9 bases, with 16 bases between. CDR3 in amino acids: CASTTLGRPQYF. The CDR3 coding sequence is TGTGCCAGCACCACACTGGGGCGACCGCAGTACTTC.

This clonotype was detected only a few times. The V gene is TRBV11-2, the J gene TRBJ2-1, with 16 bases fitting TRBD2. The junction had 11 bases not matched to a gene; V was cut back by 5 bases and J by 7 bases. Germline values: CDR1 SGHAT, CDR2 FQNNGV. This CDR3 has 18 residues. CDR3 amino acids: CASSGGTSGRVSKNEQFF. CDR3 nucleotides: TGTGCCAGCAGCGGCGGGACTAGCGGGAGGGTCTCCAAGAATGAGCAGTTCTTC.

CDR3 protein: CASSQRTSGLYEQYF. DNA for the CDR3: TGCGCCAGCAGCCAACGAACTAGCGGCTTGTACGAGCAGTACTTC. The chain combines TRBV4-1 with TRBJ2-7, with 8 bases aligning to TRBD2. The CDR3 consists of 15 residues. Unmatched junction bases numbered 7, after V lost 2 bases and J lost 4 bases. Germline V lookup: CDR1 MGHRA, CDR2 YSYEKL.

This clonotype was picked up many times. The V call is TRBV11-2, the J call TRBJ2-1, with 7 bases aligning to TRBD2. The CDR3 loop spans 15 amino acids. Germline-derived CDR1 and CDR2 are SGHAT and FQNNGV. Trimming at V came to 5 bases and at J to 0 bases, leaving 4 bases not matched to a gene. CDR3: CASSTSASSYNEQFF. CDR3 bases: TGTGCCAGCAGCACTAGCGCGAGCTCCTACAATGAGCAGTTCTTC. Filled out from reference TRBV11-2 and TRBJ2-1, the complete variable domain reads EAGVAQSPRYKIIEKRQSVAFWCNPISGHATLYWYQQILGQGPKLLIQFQNNGVVDDSQLPKDRFSAERLKGVDSTLKIQPAKLEDSAVYLCASSTSASSYNEQFFGPGTRLTVL.

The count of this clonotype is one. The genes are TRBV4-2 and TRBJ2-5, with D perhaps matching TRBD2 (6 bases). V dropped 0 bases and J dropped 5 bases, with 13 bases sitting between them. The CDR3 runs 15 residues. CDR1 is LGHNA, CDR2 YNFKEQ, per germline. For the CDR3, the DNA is TGTGCCAGCAGCCAAGACACCAGGGAGGTGGAGACCCAGTACTTC. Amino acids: CASSQDTREVETQYF.

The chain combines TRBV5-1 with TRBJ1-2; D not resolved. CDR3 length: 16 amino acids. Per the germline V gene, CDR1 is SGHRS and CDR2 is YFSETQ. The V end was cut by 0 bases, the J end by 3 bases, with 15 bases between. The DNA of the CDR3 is TGCGCCAGCAGCTTGGACGGGAACAACGGCGACTATGGCTACACCTTC. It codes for CASSLDGNNGDYGYTF.

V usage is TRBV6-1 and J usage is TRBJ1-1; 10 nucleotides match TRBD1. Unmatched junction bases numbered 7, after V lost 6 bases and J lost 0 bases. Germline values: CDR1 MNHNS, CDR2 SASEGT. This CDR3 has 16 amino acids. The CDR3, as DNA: TGTGCCAGCAGAAACGACAGGGGGCCAATGAACACTGAAGCTTTCTTT. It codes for CASRNDRGPMNTEAFF.

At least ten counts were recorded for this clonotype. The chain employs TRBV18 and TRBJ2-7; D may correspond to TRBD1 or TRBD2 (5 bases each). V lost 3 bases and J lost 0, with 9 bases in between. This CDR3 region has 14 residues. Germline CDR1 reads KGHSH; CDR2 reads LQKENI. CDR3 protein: CASSPRDLSYEQYF. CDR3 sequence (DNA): TGTGCCAGCTCACCTAGGGACCTCTCCTACGAGCAGTACTTC.

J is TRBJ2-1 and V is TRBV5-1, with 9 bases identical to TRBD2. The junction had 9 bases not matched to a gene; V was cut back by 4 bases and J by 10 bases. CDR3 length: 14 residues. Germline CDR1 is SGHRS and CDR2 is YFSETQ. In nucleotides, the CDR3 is TGCGCCAGCAGCGGAACGACTAGCGGCCGAGAGCAGTTCTTC. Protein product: CASSGTTSGREQFF. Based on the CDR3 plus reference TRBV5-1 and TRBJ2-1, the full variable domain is KAGVTQTPRYLIKTRGQQVTLSCSPISGHRSVSWYQQTPGQGLQFLFEYFSETQRNKGNFPGRFSGRQFSNSRSEMNVSTLELGDSALYLCASSGTTSGREQFFGPGTRLTVL.

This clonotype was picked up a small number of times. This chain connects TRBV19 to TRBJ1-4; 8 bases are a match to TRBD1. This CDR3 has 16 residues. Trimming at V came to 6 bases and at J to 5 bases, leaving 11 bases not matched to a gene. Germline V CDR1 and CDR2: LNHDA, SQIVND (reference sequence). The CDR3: CASSWTGRRENEKLFF. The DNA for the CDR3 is TGTGCCAGTAGCTGGACAGGGCGCCGCGAAAATGAAAAACTGTTTTTT.

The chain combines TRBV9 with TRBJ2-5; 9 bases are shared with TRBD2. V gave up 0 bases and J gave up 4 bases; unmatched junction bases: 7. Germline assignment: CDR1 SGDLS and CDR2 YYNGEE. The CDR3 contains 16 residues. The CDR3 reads CASSVDGLAGRETQYF. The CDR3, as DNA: TGTGCCAGCAGCGTAGATGGGCTAGCGGGACGAGAGACCCAGTACTTC.

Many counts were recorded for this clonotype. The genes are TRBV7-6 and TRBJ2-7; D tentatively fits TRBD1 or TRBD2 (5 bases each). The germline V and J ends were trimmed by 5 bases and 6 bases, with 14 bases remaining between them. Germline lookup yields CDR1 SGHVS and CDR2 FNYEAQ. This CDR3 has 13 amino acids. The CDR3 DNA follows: TGTGCCAGCAGCCGTAAGAGGGGTTCCGAGCAGTACTTC. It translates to CASSRKRGSEQYF.

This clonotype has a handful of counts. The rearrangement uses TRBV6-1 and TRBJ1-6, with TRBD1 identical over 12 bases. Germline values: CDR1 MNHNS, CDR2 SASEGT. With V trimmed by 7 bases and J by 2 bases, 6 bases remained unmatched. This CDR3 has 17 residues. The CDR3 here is CASTMGQGAAYNSPLHF. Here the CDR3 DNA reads TGTGCCAGCACCATGGGACAGGGGGCCGCCTATAATTCACCCCTCCACTTT.

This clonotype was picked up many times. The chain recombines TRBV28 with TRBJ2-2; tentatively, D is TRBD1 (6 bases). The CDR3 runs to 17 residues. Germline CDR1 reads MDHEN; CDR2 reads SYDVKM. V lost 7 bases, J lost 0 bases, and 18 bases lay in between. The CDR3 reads CASITPRDTSNTGELFF. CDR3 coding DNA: TGTGCCAGCATAACACCGAGGGACACATCGAACACCGGGGAGCTGTTTTTT.

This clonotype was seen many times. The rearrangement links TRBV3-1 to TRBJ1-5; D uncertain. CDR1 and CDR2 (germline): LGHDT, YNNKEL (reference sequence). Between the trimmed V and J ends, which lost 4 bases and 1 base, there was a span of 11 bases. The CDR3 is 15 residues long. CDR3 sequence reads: CASSLGAPSNQPQHF. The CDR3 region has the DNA TGTGCCAGCAGCCTTGGCGCTCCGAGCAATCAGCCCCAGCATTTT.

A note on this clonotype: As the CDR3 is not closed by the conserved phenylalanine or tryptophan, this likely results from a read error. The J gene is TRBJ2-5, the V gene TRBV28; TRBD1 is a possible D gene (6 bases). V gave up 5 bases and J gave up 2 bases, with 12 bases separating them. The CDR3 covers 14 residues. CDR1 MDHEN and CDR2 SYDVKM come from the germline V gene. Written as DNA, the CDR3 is TGTGCCAGCAGTCCCCGGACAGTACAAGAGACCCAGTACATC. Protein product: CASSPRTVQETQYI.

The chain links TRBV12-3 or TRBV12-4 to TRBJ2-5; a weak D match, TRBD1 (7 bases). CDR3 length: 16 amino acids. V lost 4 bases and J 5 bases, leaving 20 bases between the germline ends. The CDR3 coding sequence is TGTGCCAGCAGTTCAAACAGGGGTCGCCGGGGGGAGACCCAGTACTTC. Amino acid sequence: CASSSNRGRRGETQYF.

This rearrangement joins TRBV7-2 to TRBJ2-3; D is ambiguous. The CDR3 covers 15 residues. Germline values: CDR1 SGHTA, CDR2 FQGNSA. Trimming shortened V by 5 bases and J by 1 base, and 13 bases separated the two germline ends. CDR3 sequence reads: CASSDQDGRTDTQYF. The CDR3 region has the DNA TGTGCCAGCAGCGATCAGGACGGACGCACAGATACGCAGTATTTT.